The source of this T cell receptor beta chain is a study of T cell repertoires in cytomegalovirus infection. Study-level background: Peptides in the study included HLA-C-restricted and HLA-B-restricted CMV epitopes. CMV infection plus the matching HLA type was flagged by public TCR beta signatures.

The CDR3 extends over 13 amino acids. Trimming removed 5 bases at V and 4 bases at J, with 12 bases between. Looked up from germline, CDR1 is MNHEY and CDR2 is SVGEGT. Study-wide findings and caveats: The cumulative frequency of public TCR beta families distinguished individuals who carried CMV together with the relevant HLA. The ex vivo response was dominated by HLA-C-restricted CMV-specific TCR beta clonotypes.

Via MiXCR, TCRdb re-called the reads, giving one row per CDR3 protein. The table has approximately 1,000,000 distinct CDR3 sequences, about a third seen once. This clonotype was seen a handful of times. Its specificity is unknown. This chain uses TRBV6-2 or TRBV6-3 with TRBJ2-7; D perhaps matches TRBD2 (5 bases). The TCR comes from a human donor in good health (CMV status not recorded). Some clones in this sample may be carry-over from other donors' samples. Source: cultured CD8+ T cells from PBMCs, taken from culture after CMV antigen stimulation. CDR3 region: CASSTPRRYEQYV. Here the CDR3 DNA reads TGTGCCAGCAGTACCCCCAGGAGGTACGAGCAGTACGTC.